This T cell receptor beta chain emerged from a study of glioma-infiltrating T cells after dendritic cell vaccination. General study findings and limits: Estimated pretreatment TIL content predicted outcome after dendritic cell vaccination.

Comment on this clone: Its matching antigen is unknown. The junction does not match germline at one end; this may be a read error.

Sequencing was performed with immunoSEQ multiplex PCR; in TCRdb, only in-frame clones are kept and a portion is missing. This sample has tens of thousands of clones, with around 86% found just once. The CDR3 consists of 15 residues. The germline V gene encodes CDR1 SGHNT and CDR2 YENEEA. The time point was: after dendritic cell vaccination, including at tumor progression/relapse. The TCR was taken from a human donor with glioblastoma. Sequences were derived from blood, sampled after dendritic cell vaccination. The chain carries TRBV11-3 and TRBJ2-5; TRBD2 matches at 7 bases. The CDR3 here is CASSQAGSFQEIQYF. The DNA of the CDR3 is TGTGCCAGCAGCCAAGCGGGGTCCTTCCAAGAGATCCAGTACTTC.